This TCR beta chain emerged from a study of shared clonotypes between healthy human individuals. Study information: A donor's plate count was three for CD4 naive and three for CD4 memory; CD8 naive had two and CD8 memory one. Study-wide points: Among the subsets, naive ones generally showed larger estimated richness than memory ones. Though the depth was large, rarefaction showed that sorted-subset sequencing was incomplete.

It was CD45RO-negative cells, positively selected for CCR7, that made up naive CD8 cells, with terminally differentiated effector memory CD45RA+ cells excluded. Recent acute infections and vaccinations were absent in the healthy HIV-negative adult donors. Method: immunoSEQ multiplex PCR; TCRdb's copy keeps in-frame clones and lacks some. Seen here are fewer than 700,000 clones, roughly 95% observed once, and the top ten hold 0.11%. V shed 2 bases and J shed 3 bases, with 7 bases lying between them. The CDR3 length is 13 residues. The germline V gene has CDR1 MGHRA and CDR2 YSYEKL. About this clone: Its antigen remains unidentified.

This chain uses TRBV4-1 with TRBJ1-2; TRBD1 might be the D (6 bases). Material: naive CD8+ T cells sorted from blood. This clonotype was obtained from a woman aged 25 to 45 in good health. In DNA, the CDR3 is TGCGCCAGCAGCCAATACAGGGACTATGGCTACACCTTC. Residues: CASSQYRDYGYTF.